The 20 T cell receptor beta chains in this list originate from one sample, sequenced in a study of CD8 T cells in Susac syndrome. Random-hexamer reverse transcription was applied to about 0.45 to 1 ug RNA. TCRdb independently ran MiXCR on the immunoSEQ multiplex PCR reads; one entry per CDR3 protein. This sample has more than 120,000 distinct CDR3 sequences, with 94% found just once. The sequencing input was CD4+ T cells from PBMCs. The receptors were sampled from a human donor in good health.

This clonotype has only a few counts. The CDR3 DNA reads as TGTGCCAGCAGTACCGGGACAGCTTACGAGCAGTACTTC. This gives the protein CASSTGTAYEQYF. The V call is TRBV6-6, the J call TRBJ2-7; TRBD1 agrees at 7 bases. CDR1 is MNHNY and CDR2 is SVGAGI in the germline V gene (reference sequence). The length of the CDR3 is 13 residues. V trimming: 5 bases; J trimming: 4 bases; junction bases outside the gene matches: 5.

The genes are TRBV7-9 and TRBJ2-2; D not resolved. The ends were cut back, 2 bases at V and 6 bases at J, with 7 bases in the middle. Germline V lookup: CDR1 SEHNR, CDR2 FQNEAQ (reference sequence). The CDR3 length is 13 residues. The CDR3 is CASSLLGAGELFF. Here the CDR3 DNA reads TGTGCCAGCAGCTTACTTGGTGCCGGGGAGCTGTTTTTT.

This clonotype was detected only once. The chain has TRBV13 and TRBJ2-7; 10 positions match TRBD2. The V gene's germline CDR1 is PRHDT and CDR2 FYEKMQ (reference sequence). V trimming: 6 bases; J trimming: 0 bases; junction bases outside the gene matches: 5. The CDR3 consists of 15 residues. The CDR3 loop is CASRVAGGSSYEQYF. CDR3 coding DNA: TGTGCCAGCAGGGTAGCGGGAGGCAGCTCCTACGAGCAGTACTTC.

The chain carries TRBV12-3 or TRBV12-4 and TRBJ2-7; the D call may be TRBD1 or TRBD2 (5 bases each). The CDR3 covers 15 residues. Trimming pared 3 bases from V and 5 bases from J, leaving 17 bases between. The chain's CDR3 is CASSLLARGADEQYF. CDR3 nucleotides: TGTGCCAGCAGTTTGTTAGCGCGAGGGGCGGACGAGCAGTACTTC.

The chain has TRBV6-6 and TRBJ1-4, with a tentative D call TRBD1 (6 bases). The germline CDR1 and CDR2 sequences are MNHNY and SVGAGI (reference sequence). This CDR3 has 14 amino acids. The ends were cut back, 1 base at V and 8 bases at J, with 11 bases in the middle. The CDR3 bases are TGTGCCAGCAGTTACTGGGGGGCCGGCGAAAAACTGTTTTTT. Its protein is CASSYWGAGEKLFF.

CDR3 loop: CASSLEGMRETQYF. DNA of the CDR3: TGCGCCAGCAGCTTGGAGGGGATGCGGGAGACCCAGTACTTC. V and J are TRBV5-1 and TRBJ2-5; TRBD1 is a possible D gene (5 bases). Germline V gives CDR1 SGHRS, CDR2 YFSETQ. V was cut by 0 bases and J by 5 bases, with 11 bases left in between. This CDR3 comprises 14 residues.

This clonotype was counted a few times. The chain couples TRBV7-9 to TRBJ2-7; D uncertain. The CDR3 has 15 amino acids. Germline CDR1 is SEHNR and CDR2 is FQNEAQ (reference sequence). V shed 5 bases and J shed 0 bases, with 14 bases lying between them. CDR3 sequence (DNA): TGTGCCAGCAGCCTCGAAGGGTTTAGCTCCTACGAGCAGTACTTC. This sequence encodes CASSLEGFSSYEQYF.

The chain uses TRBV6-6 and TRBJ1-5; D remains unclear. CDR3 length: 13 residues. Germline-derived CDR1 and CDR2 are MNHNY and SVGAGI (reference sequence). Trimming removed 3 bases at V and 6 bases at J, with 9 bases between. CDR3 protein: CASSYGTVQPQHF. CDR3 nucleotides: TGTGCCAGCAGTTATGGAACAGTTCAGCCCCAGCATTTT.

The rearrangement joins TRBV6-6 to TRBJ2-5; D ambiguous. The CDR3 covers 11 residues. Germline V gene data show CDR1 as MNHNY and CDR2 as SVGAGI (reference sequence). Trimming removed 6 bases at V and 3 bases at J, with 5 bases between. The CDR3, as DNA: TGTGCCAGCAGGATAAAAGAGACCCAGTACTTC. Translated, it gives CASRIKETQYF.

The genes are TRBV28 and TRBJ2-3; 7 nucleotides agree with TRBD2. Trimming took 2 bases from V and 13 from J; bases not matched to a gene: 3. Germline-derived CDR1 and CDR2 are MDHEN and SYDVKM. This CDR3 spans 11 amino acids. The CDR3 protein is CASSLLAAKYF. The CDR3, as DNA: TGTGCCAGCAGTTTACTAGCGGCGAAGTATTTT. The full variable domain, its missing parts supplied by reference TRBV28 and TRBJ2-3, is DVKVTQSSRYLVKRTGEKVFLECVQDMDHENMFWYRQDPGLGLRLIYFSYDVKMKEKGDIPEGYSVSREKKERFSLILESASTNQTSMYLCASSLLAAKYFGPGTRLTVL.

The chain links TRBV12-3 or TRBV12-4 to TRBJ2-5; D gene uncertain. The V and J ends lost 4 bases and 7 bases respectively, with 4 bases between them. The CDR3 consists of 10 residues. The CDR3 protein is CASSSGTQYF. As DNA, the CDR3 is TGTGCCAGCAGTTCGGGGACCCAGTACTTC.

The CDR3 reads CASSQKDFKLGQGVGYTF. The CDR3 DNA is TGCGCCAGCAGCCAAAAAGATTTTAAACTGGGACAGGGTGTTGGCTACACCTTC. The gene calls are TRBV4-1 and TRBJ1-2, with 9 positions matching TRBD1. V was pared by 2 bases and J by 7 bases, with 17 bases of the junction left unmatched. Germline V gene lookup returns CDR1 MGHRA and CDR2 YSYEKL. CDR3 length: 18 residues.

CDR3 sequence: CASSYSGHPAGANVLTF. CDR3 nucleotide sequence: TGTGCCAGCAGTTACTCGGGACATCCGGCTGGGGCCAACGTCCTGACTTTC. The rearrangement joins TRBV6-2 or TRBV6-3 to TRBJ2-6, with D perhaps matching TRBD1 (6 bases). Trimming left V 0 bases short and J 2 bases short, with 11 bases between. The length of the CDR3 is 17 residues. CDR1 and CDR2 from the germline V gene are MNHEY and SVGEGT.

J is TRBJ2-7 and V is TRBV2; D is ambiguous. The V and J ends lost 3 bases and 2 bases respectively, with 8 bases between them. Germline lookup yields CDR1 SNHLY and CDR2 FYNNEI. This CDR3 spans 13 amino acids. For the CDR3, the DNA is TGTGCCAGCAGTGACGTATTTCCCTACGAGCAGTACTTC. This codes for CASSDVFPYEQYF. Looking up the rest from reference TRBV2 and TRBJ2-7 gives the full variable domain: EPEVTQTPSHQVTQMGQEVILRCVPISNHLYFYWYRQILGQKVEFLVSFYNNEISEKSEIFDDQFSVERPDGSNFTLKIRSTKLEDSAMYFCASSDVFPYEQYFGPGTRLTVT.

J is TRBJ2-1 and V is TRBV12-3 or TRBV12-4, with D maybe TRBD2 (5 bases). There are 15 residues in the CDR3. Trimming removed 3 bases at V and 0 bases at J, with 9 bases between. This CDR3 is CASSFRRASYNEQFF. In nucleotides, the CDR3 is TGTGCCAGCAGTTTTCGGCGGGCCTCCTACAATGAGCAGTTCTTC.

This chain connects TRBV5-1 to TRBJ2-2; D assignment may be TRBD1 or TRBD2 (5 bases each). The V and J ends lost 0 bases and 1 base respectively, with 10 bases between them. Germline values: CDR1 SGHRS, CDR2 YFSETQ. The CDR3 consists of 16 residues. CDR3 bases: TGCGCCAGCAGCTTGGGTGGGACGGAGAACACCGGGGAGCTGTTTTTT. Amino acid sequence: CASSLGGTENTGELFF.

The rearrangement uses TRBV29-1 and TRBJ1-3; D gene ambiguous. V lost 3 bases and J 9 bases, leaving 9 bases between the germline ends. CDR3 length: 11 residues. Germline V gene lookup returns CDR1 SQVTM and CDR2 ANQGSEA. The CDR3 coding sequence is TGCAGCGTTGATACTTCTGGCACCATATATTTT. Protein product: CSVDTSGTIYF.

This clonotype appeared once. The chain is built from TRBV2 and TRBJ1-4, with D possibly TRBD1 on 6 matching bases. The germline CDR1 and CDR2 sequences are SNHLY and FYNNEI. This CDR3 is 13 amino acids long. Trimming stripped 7 bases from V and 5 bases from J, with 11 bases between. The CDR3 nucleotides are TGTGCCAGCAACGACAGGATGAATGAAAAACTGTTTTTT. Encoded protein: CASNDRMNEKLFF.

V and J are TRBV2 and TRBJ2-7; D gene unclear. Germline V gene lookup returns CDR1 SNHLY and CDR2 FYNNEI. V was pared by 7 bases and J by 12 bases, with 10 bases between. The CDR3 is 9 amino acids. The CDR3: CASTKNGYF. CDR3 nucleotides: TGTGCCAGCACCAAAAACGGGTACTTC.

The gene calls are TRBV6-6 and TRBJ1-3; D gene ambiguous. The V end lost 8 bases, the J end lost 0 bases, and 17 bases lay between the germline ends. CDR3 size: 16 residues. Looked up from germline, CDR1 is MNHNY and CDR2 is SVGAGI (reference sequence). For the CDR3, the DNA is TGTGCCAGCGCCAACCCTCCGCGGAGCTCTGGAAACACCATATATTTT. Its protein is CASANPPRSSGNTIYF.